The 18 T cell receptor beta chains below come from one sample, sequenced in a study of cytomegalovirus exposure and HLA in healthy donors. The PCR used 60 Vbeta and 13 Jbeta primers. The table came from immunoSEQ multiplex PCR; TCRdb's copy has only in-frame clones and leaves some out. The sample has 140,000 to 150,000 clones; 75% to 90% are singletons. The sequencing input was PBMCs. The receptors originated from a woman under 40 in good health and CMV-seronegative.

This chain uses TRBV25-1 with TRBJ2-5; D unresolved. The CDR3 consists of 15 residues. The V and J ends lost 6 bases and 1 base respectively, with 15 bases between them. The germline V gene encodes CDR1 MGHDK and CDR2 SYGVNS. This CDR3 reads CASSQIRGSQETQYF. The CDR3 DNA is TGTGCCAGCAGCCAAATCAGAGGCAGCCAAGAGACCCAGTACTTC.

This rearrangement joins TRBV19 to TRBJ1-4; 7 bases match TRBD1. The CDR3 sequence is 13 residues long. Germline assignment: CDR1 LNHDA and CDR2 SQIVND (reference sequence). V gave up 8 bases and J gave up 6 bases; unmatched junction bases: 6. The CDR3 nucleotides are TGTGCCAGTTCGACAGGGAAGGATGAAAAACTGTTTTTT. This sequence encodes CASSTGKDEKLFF.

A few counts support this clone. The rearrangement joins TRBV6-1 to TRBJ1-5; 10 nucleotides match TRBD1. V lost 4 bases to trimming and J lost 4 bases; unmatched junction nucleotides: 7. CDR3 size: 16 residues. The germline gives CDR1 MNHNS, CDR2 SASEGT. CDR3 coding DNA: TGTGCCAGCAGTGGGGGGACAGGGGCGCTTAATCAGCCCCAGCATTTT. Translated, it gives CASSGGTGALNQPQHF.

J is TRBJ1-5 and V is TRBV27, with 7 nucleotides matching TRBD1. Trimming took 7 bases from V and 3 from J; bases not matched to a gene: 3. CDR1 is MNHEY, CDR2 SMNVEV, per germline (reference sequence). The CDR3 consists of 13 residues. The CDR3 protein is CASKGTANQPQHF. The CDR3 DNA reads as TGTGCCAGCAAGGGGACAGCCAATCAGCCCCAGCATTTT.

This rearrangement joins TRBV27 to TRBJ2-4, with TRBD2 identical over 14 bases. Germline loops: CDR1 MNHEY, CDR2 SMNVEV (reference sequence). The junction had 9 bases not matched to a gene; V was cut back by 5 bases and J by 0 bases. This CDR3 has 19 amino acids. Here the CDR3 reads CASSVWTSGGPLAKNIQYF. In nucleotides, the CDR3 is TGTGCCAGCAGTGTATGGACTAGCGGGGGGCCCTTAGCCAAAAACATTCAGTACTTC.

The chain has TRBV2 and TRBJ2-1, with 9 bases aligning to TRBD1. The germline V gene has CDR1 SNHLY and CDR2 FYNNEI. The CDR3 is made up of 14 amino acids. Trimming cost V 6 bases and J 7 bases; bases outside gene matches: 7. The CDR3 sequence is CASRPGTGRNEQFF. CDR3 coding DNA: TGTGCCAGCAGACCCGGGACAGGGAGGAATGAGCAGTTCTTC.

The CDR3 DNA reads TGTGCCAGCAGCCTCTCGTCCTCCGGGACTGTCTACGAGCAGTACTTC. As protein: CASSLSSSGTVYEQYF. The gene calls are TRBV7-3 and TRBJ2-7, with a weak D call TRBD2 (6 bases). The CDR3 has 16 amino acids. The germline V and J ends were trimmed by 5 bases and 3 bases, with 20 bases remaining between them. Germline V gives CDR1 SGHTA, CDR2 FQGTGA.

The chain joins TRBV2 to TRBJ2-7, with a weak D call TRBD2 (6 bases). CDR1 is SNHLY and CDR2 is FYNNEI in the germline V gene. The CDR3 totals 15 residues. Between the trimmed V and J ends, which lost 6 bases and 2 bases, there was a span of 17 bases. CDR3 sequence: CASREGPTPTYEQYF. CDR3 in DNA: TGTGCCAGCAGGGAGGGTCCGACCCCCACCTACGAGCAGTACTTC.

The chain recombines TRBV27 with TRBJ2-2; D ambiguous. V lost 3 bases and J 2 bases, leaving 4 bases between the germline ends. Per the germline V gene, CDR1 is MNHEY and CDR2 is SMNVEV (reference sequence). The CDR3 contains 13 residues. The CDR3 sequence is CASSFSNTGELFF. The CDR3 DNA follows: TGTGCCAGCAGTTTCTCCAACACCGGGGAGCTGTTTTTT.

This clone was detected only once. The V call is TRBV9, the J call TRBJ2-2; D might be TRBD1 (6 bases). CDR1 SGDLS and CDR2 YYNGEE come from the germline V gene. The CDR3 has 14 residues. V lost 9 bases and J lost 2, with 14 bases in between. The CDR3 reads CATQRDTNTGELFF. The DNA of the CDR3 is TGTGCCACCCAACGGGACACTAACACCGGGGAGCTGTTTTTT. Full variable domain (outside the CDR3, taken from reference TRBV9 and TRBJ2-2): DSGVTQTPKHLITATGQRVTLRCSPRSGDLSVYWYQQSLDQGLQFLIQYYNGEERAKGNILERFSAQQFPDLHSELNLSSLELGDSALYFCATQRDTNTGELFFGEGSRLTVL.

The rearrangement joins TRBV7-2 to TRBJ1-2, with a possible D match to TRBD1 (5 bases). Germline lookup yields CDR1 SGHTA and CDR2 FQGNSA. The CDR3 length is 15 residues. The V end was cut by 5 bases, the J end by 4 bases, with 17 bases between. This CDR3 reads CASSPPPLRGYGYTF. Written as DNA, the CDR3 is TGTGCCAGCAGCCCCCCACCCCTTAGGGGCTATGGCTACACCTTC.

The rearrangement joins TRBV2 to TRBJ2-7; tentatively, D is TRBD2 (6 bases). Germline V CDR1 and CDR2: SNHLY, FYNNEI. V was trimmed by 6 bases and J by 3 bases, leaving 15 bases between them. This CDR3 region has 14 residues. The CDR3 DNA reads as TGTGCCAGCAGCGATATGACTAGAAACTACGAGCAGTACTTC. It specifies CASSDMTRNYEQYF.

J is TRBJ2-1 and V is TRBV19, with D perhaps matching TRBD2 (6 bases). V was shortened by 3 bases and J by 3 bases, with 15 bases between the two germline ends. This CDR3 is built from 16 residues. Germline loops: CDR1 LNHDA, CDR2 SQIVND (reference sequence). In nucleotides, the CDR3 is TGTGCCAGTAGTATTCGTCCGGGACTGATCTACAATGAGCAGTTCTTC. Its translation: CASSIRPGLIYNEQFF. The full variable domain, with the rest looked up from reference TRBV19 and TRBJ2-1, is DGGITQSPKYLFRKEGQNVTLSCEQNLNHDAMYWYRQDPGQGLRLIYYSQIVNDFQKGDIAEGYSVSREKKESFPLTVTSAQKNPTAFYLCASSIRPGLIYNEQFFGPGTRLTVL.

The rearrangement links TRBV10-3 to TRBJ1-4; 9 bases line up with TRBD1. Germline V CDR1 and CDR2: ENHRY, SYGVKD. CDR3 size: 13 residues. The V and J ends lost 6 bases and 5 bases, in that order; junction bases with no gene match: 1. The CDR3 DNA reads TGTGCCATCAGCGGGACAGGGAATGAAAAACTGTTTTTT. Protein: CAISGTGNEKLFF.

The genes are TRBV9 and TRBJ1-2; TRBD1 matches at 7 bases. Per germline, CDR1 SGDLS and CDR2 YYNGEE. The ends lost 2 bases at V and 3 bases at J; junction bases unmatched: 7. The CDR3 runs 15 residues. CDR3 nucleotides: TGTGCCAGCAGCGTTTTCCGAGGGGGCGACTATGGCTACACCTTC. It is translated as CASSVFRGGDYGYTF.

The table lists this clone with a few counts. The J gene is TRBJ1-5, the V gene TRBV9; unclear D gene. V was shortened by 0 bases and J by 5 bases, with 6 bases between the two germline ends. This CDR3 is built from 13 residues. Germline V gene sequence: CDR1 SGDLS, CDR2 YYNGEE. The CDR3 is CASSVGPDQPQHF. The CDR3 nucleotides are TGTGCCAGCAGCGTAGGCCCGGATCAGCCCCAGCATTTT.

The chain couples TRBV6-6 to TRBJ2-5; 7 nucleotides align to TRBD1. The CDR3 consists of 13 residues. The J segment lost 3 bases and the V segment lost 6 bases, leaving 4 bases of the junction unmatched. Looked up from germline, CDR1 is MNHNY and CDR2 is SVGAGI (reference sequence). CDR3 sequence reads: CASSPGTEETQYF. DNA for the CDR3: TGTGCCAGCAGCCCCGGGACAGAAGAGACCCAGTACTTC.

The chain has TRBV7-3 and TRBJ2-2; maybe TRBD2 (7 bases). The CDR3 totals 16 residues. With 5 bases removed from V and 5 bases from J, the gap between germline ends came to 18 bases. In germline, CDR1 is SGHTA, CDR2 FQGTGA. CDR3 DNA: TGTGCCAGCAGCGTAATGGGGGGGCTAGCGACCGGGGAGCTGTTTTTT. Translation: CASSVMGGLATGELFF.